The 26 T cell receptor beta chains given below trace back to one sample, sequenced in a study of T cell responses to AZD1222 COVID-19 vaccine. This table comes from immunoSEQ multiplex PCR, and its TCRdb copy is limited to in-frame clones, with some not included. Of approximately 180,000 clones listed, around nine tenths are singletons. Sequences were derived from peripheral blood, sampled on day 0 of AZD1222 vaccination. Receptors were obtained from an adult in good health.

The chain uses TRBV28 and TRBJ2-7; D perhaps matches TRBD1 (5 bases). Trimming shortened V by 6 bases and J by 1 base, and 16 bases separated the two germline ends. The germline gives CDR1 MDHEN, CDR2 SYDVKM. The CDR3 sequence is 15 residues long. The CDR3: CASRGWGAASYEQYF. The CDR3 DNA sequence: TGTGCCAGCAGGGGATGGGGCGCCGCTTCCTACGAGCAGTACTTC.

The chain links TRBV19 to TRBJ1-3; no clear D. Per the germline V gene, CDR1 is LNHDA and CDR2 is SQIVND (reference sequence). V was pared by 3 bases and J by 7 bases, with 7 bases between. The CDR3 is made up of 12 amino acids. CDR3 region: CASSISRNTIYF. The CDR3 bases are TGTGCCAGTAGTATCTCGCGGAACACCATATATTTT.

This chain connects TRBV12-3 or TRBV12-4 to TRBJ2-3; no clear D gene. This CDR3 has 12 residues. The V end lost 6 bases, the J end lost 2 bases, and 6 bases lay between the germline ends. CDR3 in DNA: TGTGCCAGCAGACTTTCCACAGATACGCAGTATTTT. It specifies CASRLSTDTQYF.

The CDR3 DNA is TGTGCCACCAGTGGGAGAAACACCGGGGAGCTGTTTTTT. It codes for CATSGRNTGELFF. The rearrangement joins TRBV24-1 to TRBJ2-2; no clear D gene. Trimming stripped 5 bases from V and 2 bases from J, with 5 bases between. The CDR3 is made up of 13 amino acids. Germline values: CDR1 KGHDR, CDR2 SFDVKD.

The chain couples TRBV6-1 to TRBJ1-6, with D possibly TRBD1 on 5 matching bases. Trimming left V 2 bases short and J 9 bases short, with 14 bases between. The germline V gene encodes CDR1 MNHNS and CDR2 SASEGT. The CDR3 runs 15 residues. The CDR3: CASSESPQGVSPLHF. For the CDR3, the DNA is TGTGCCAGCAGTGAATCACCACAAGGGGTTTCACCCCTCCACTTT.

V and J are TRBV27 and TRBJ2-7, with 12 positions matching TRBD1. Germline V CDR1 and CDR2: MNHEY, SMNVEV (reference sequence). The CDR3 covers 18 residues. The V and J ends lost 3 bases and 0 bases, in that order; junction bases with no gene match: 9. CDR3 sequence: CASSFRDRGLGSSYEQYV. The CDR3, as DNA: TGTGCCAGCAGTTTCCGGGACAGGGGGCTTGGAAGCTCCTACGAGCAGTACGTC.

The rearrangement links TRBV19 to TRBJ2-5; D remains ambiguous. Trimming cost V 3 bases and J 1 base, with 9 bases left between them. Germline CDR1 and CDR2: LNHDA and SQIVND (reference sequence). The CDR3 has 14 residues. CDR3 nucleotide sequence: TGTGCCAGTAGTATGGCAGGCATCCAAGAGACCCAGTACTTC. It specifies CASSMAGIQETQYF.

The chain has TRBV7-9 and TRBJ1-6; D is ambiguous. The germline V and J ends were trimmed by 0 bases and 5 bases, with 8 bases remaining between them. The CDR3 has 15 residues. In germline, CDR1 is SEHNR, CDR2 FQNEAQ (reference sequence). The DNA for the CDR3 is TGTGCCAGCAGCTTAGCCCAGAGCAATAATTCACCCCTCCACTTT. It encodes CASSLAQSNNSPLHF.

The chain joins TRBV10-1 to TRBJ1-1; TRBD1 might be the D (5 bases). Germline CDR1 and CDR2: WNHNN and SYGVQD (reference sequence). V was shortened by 6 bases and J by 4 bases, with 18 bases between the two germline ends. CDR3 length: 15 amino acids. CDR3 sequence: CASSPSPGIGTEAFF. The CDR3 nucleotides are TGCGCCAGCAGCCCTTCCCCAGGGATCGGCACTGAAGCTTTCTTT.

The CDR3 nucleotides read TGTGCCAGCGGGGGACAGAATTTCCCCTCTGGAAACACCATATATTTT. Translated, it gives CASGGQNFPSGNTIYF. The chain recombines TRBV2 with TRBJ1-3, with 7 bases aligning to TRBD1. The germline gives CDR1 SNHLY, CDR2 FYNNEI. V gave up 8 bases and J gave up 0 bases; unmatched junction bases: 10. This CDR3 comprises 16 residues.

This chain links TRBV2 with TRBJ1-4; unclear D gene. The germline V gene has CDR1 SNHLY and CDR2 FYNNEI. The CDR3 is 14 residues long. V was pared by 1 base and J by 4 bases, with 7 bases between. The CDR3 protein is CASSEGVLNEKLFF. As DNA, the CDR3 is TGTGCCAGCAGTGAAGGGGTCCTTAATGAAAAACTGTTTTTT.

The chain couples TRBV5-6 to TRBJ2-6; unclear D gene. The ends were cut back, 4 bases at V and 1 base at J, with 12 bases in the middle. The germline gives CDR1 SGHDT, CDR2 YYEEEE. CDR3 size: 16 residues. The CDR3 DNA is TGTGCCAGCAGCCCGATCGGCAGGTCTGGGGCCAACGTCCTGACTTTC. Translated, it gives CASSPIGRSGANVLTF. The whole variable domain, filled in from reference TRBV5-6 and TRBJ2-6, reads DAGVTQSPTHLIKTRGQQVTLRCSPKSGHDTVSWYQQALGQGPQFIFQYYEEEERQRGNFPDRFSGHQFPNYSSELNVNALLLGDSALYLCASSPIGRSGANVLTFGAGSRLTVL.

This chain links TRBV19 with TRBJ1-4, with D uncertain. V lost 7 bases to trimming and J lost 6 bases, with 15 bases between them. The CDR3 length is 14 residues. From germline, CDR1 is LNHDA and CDR2 SQIVND (reference sequence). The CDR3 reads CASTLVGRDEKLFF. CDR3 DNA sequence: TGTGCCAGTACCCTCGTAGGGCGGGATGAAAAACTGTTTTTT.

The V gene is TRBV27, the J gene TRBJ1-1, with D tentatively TRBD1 (6 bases). The germline gives CDR1 MNHEY, CDR2 SMNVEV (reference sequence). CDR3 length: 16 amino acids. V gave up 6 bases and J gave up 1 base, with 18 bases separating them. The CDR3 loop is CASRGGVGVGNTEAFF. The CDR3 DNA is TGTGCCAGCAGGGGGGGCGTGGGGGTTGGGAACACTGAAGCTTTCTTT.

The chain is built from TRBV7-8 and TRBJ1-2; D possibly corresponds to TRBD1 (6 bases). The CDR3 loop spans 15 amino acids. Trimming took off 1 base at V and 7 bases at J, with 16 bases between the two ends. The germline CDR1 and CDR2 sequences are SGHVS and FQNEAQ. DNA of the CDR3: TGTGCCAGCAGCTTAGAGAGAGGACAGAGTAGTGGCTACACCTTC. It specifies CASSLERGQSSGYTF.

Only one count was recorded for this clone. This chain uses TRBV6-5 with TRBJ1-4; D possibly corresponds to TRBD1 (6 bases). Germline V lookup: CDR1 MNHEY, CDR2 SVGAGI. The CDR3 is 14 residues long. Trimming removed 4 bases from V and 6 bases from J, with 12 bases in between. Here the CDR3 DNA reads TGTGCCAGCAGTTCGGGGGCGCTGGATGAAAAACTGTTTTTT. Translating gives CASSSGALDEKLFF.

The gene calls are TRBV11-3 and TRBJ2-3; D possibly corresponds to TRBD1 (6 bases). V lost 3 bases and J 3 bases, leaving 13 bases between the germline ends. This CDR3 spans 15 amino acids. Germline V CDR1 and CDR2: SGHNT, YENEEA. The CDR3 DNA reads TGTGCCAGCAGCTTGGGACAACCTGGGACAGATACGCAGTATTTT. Translated: CASSLGQPGTDTQYF.

The genes are TRBV5-1 and TRBJ2-6, with a possible D match to TRBD2 (6 bases). The CDR3 contains 15 residues. Trimming shortened V by 4 bases and J by 0 bases, and 8 bases separated the two germline ends. Germline CDR1 reads SGHRS; CDR2 reads YFSETQ. This CDR3 is CASSNGSSGANVLTF. The DNA of the CDR3 is TGCGCCAGCAGCAACGGGAGCTCTGGGGCCAACGTCCTGACTTTC.

This clone was recorded only once. The CDR3 DNA is TGTGCCAGTAGTTATAATGAAAAACTGTTTTTT. As protein: CASSYNEKLFF. V and J are TRBV19 and TRBJ1-4; no reliable D call. Germline V lookup: CDR1 LNHDA, CDR2 SQIVND (reference sequence). CDR3 length: 11 amino acids. Between the trimmed V and J ends, which lost 5 bases and 4 bases, there was a span of 2 bases.

The chain joins TRBV5-8 to TRBJ1-5, with 10 bases fitting TRBD1. Trimming cost V 4 bases and J 5 bases; bases outside gene matches: 3. The CDR3 contains 14 residues. The germline V gene encodes CDR1 SGHTS and CDR2 YDEGEE. The CDR3 here is CASSQGQGYQPQHF. The CDR3 bases are TGTGCCAGCAGCCAGGGACAGGGGTATCAGCCCCAGCATTTT.

The chain couples TRBV28 to TRBJ1-1; D ambiguous. V was trimmed by 3 bases and J by 8 bases, leaving 13 bases between them. Germline V lookup: CDR1 MDHEN, CDR2 SYDVKM. The length of the CDR3 is 13 residues. CDR3 DNA: TGTGCCAGCAGTTTGTTGGGAGATACCGAAGCTTTCTTT. Its translation: CASSLLGDTEAFF.

This chain links TRBV7-9 with TRBJ2-2; D is undetermined. The CDR3 has 15 amino acids. Germline assignment: CDR1 SEHNR and CDR2 FQNEAQ (reference sequence). Trimming left V 1 base short and J 0 bases short, with 6 bases between. The CDR3 loop reads CASSLEDTNTGELFF. The CDR3 region has the DNA TGTGCCAGCAGCTTAGAAGATACGAACACCGGGGAGCTGTTTTTT.

This chain joins TRBV10-1 and TRBJ2-1; 10 nucleotides match TRBD2. The V and J ends lost 5 bases and 0 bases, in that order; junction bases with no gene match: 4. There are 16 residues in the CDR3. Germline V lookup: CDR1 WNHNN, CDR2 SYGVQD (reference sequence). CDR3 amino acids: CASSPASGSSYNEQFF. In DNA form, the CDR3 reads TGCGCCAGCAGTCCCGCTAGCGGGAGCTCCTACAATGAGCAGTTCTTC.

The chain combines TRBV19 with TRBJ2-7; D may match TRBD1 or TRBD2 (5 bases each). The CDR3 loop spans 13 amino acids. Germline lookup yields CDR1 LNHDA and CDR2 SQIVND (reference sequence). The ends were cut back, 4 bases at V and 7 bases at J, with 14 bases in the middle. This CDR3 reads CASSTGTTGEQYF. The CDR3 DNA sequence: TGTGCCAGTAGTACGGGGACCACCGGGGAGCAGTACTTC.

The J gene is TRBJ1-3, the V gene TRBV6-5; the D is unclear. CDR1 and CDR2 from the germline V gene are MNHEY and SVGAGI. V was trimmed by 6 bases and J by 3 bases, leaving 12 bases between them. This CDR3 is built from 14 residues. The CDR3 bases are TGTGCCAGCAGCCGTGGAGATCTTGGAAACACCATATATTTT. Its translation: CASSRGDLGNTIYF.

The V call is TRBV2, the J call TRBJ1-5; D perhaps matches TRBD1 (5 bases). Germline CDR1 and CDR2: SNHLY and FYNNEI. V lost 6 bases and J 6 bases, leaving 15 bases between the germline ends. This CDR3 contains 14 residues. The CDR3 region has the DNA TGTGCCAGCAGCCGGAAGGGGCAGGTTCAGCCCCAGCATTTT. Encoded protein: CASSRKGQVQPQHF.